This T cell receptor (beta chain) originates from a study of blood T cell repertoires in COVID-19. Study as a whole: There were acute and convalescent COVID-19 samples, and they came from the United States, Italy and Spain.

V lost 7 bases and J lost 8; bases outside the gene matches: 15. Per the germline V gene, CDR1 is LNHDA and CDR2 is SQIVND (reference sequence). CDR3 length equals 16 residues. In the authors' workflow: Estimation of nucleated cell counts relied on the amplification of reference gene primers. The table came from immunoSEQ multiplex PCR; TCRdb's copy has only in-frame clones and leaves some out. Clone size and V and J calls were adopted from that table, with D and trimming inferred from the DNA. Of about 270,000 clones in the sample, approximately 86% were seen once. The rearrangement joins TRBV19 to TRBJ1-4, with 8 bases identical to TRBD1. Sequencing was performed on PBMCs or T cells enriched from blood (not recorded which). The sequence derives from a woman under 30 who had recovered from COVID-19. CDR3 coding DNA: TGTGCCAGTACCCAACCCCTAACAGGGGGAGGAGAAAAACTGTTTTTT. This sequence encodes CASTQPLTGGGEKLFF.